The text below deals with one T cell receptor (beta chain). These data belong to a study of blood T cell repertoires in COVID-19. Looking at the study overall: The United States, Italy and Spain supplied acute and convalescent COVID-19 samples. Sources were T cells, B-cell-depleted T cells, or PBMCs; the material itself was cDNA or gDNA.

Assay: immunoSEQ multiplex PCR; the TCRdb copy retains only in-frame clones and omits some. This table has about 59,000 clones, over 75% appearing once. This CDR3 region has 13 residues. Germline V gene sequence: CDR1 LNHDA, CDR2 SQIVND (reference sequence). Trimming stripped 1 base from V and 2 bases from J, with 6 bases between. V is TRBV19 and J is TRBJ2-7; D is unresolved. This clonotype originated in a man of 80 years or more in a cohort sampled during active COVID-19. Sequencing was carried out using peripheral blood. The CDR3 sequence: CASSIARAYEQYF. CDR3 DNA sequence: TGTGCCAGTAGTATAGCCCGGGCCTACGAGCAGTACTTC.